This T cell receptor (beta chain) originates from a study of tumor-infiltrating lymphocytes in primary liver carcinoma. Scientists recovered RNA and DNA together from around 20-30 mg of unsorted bulk tissue. Note on this clonotype: One end of the junction does not line up with germline, which may come from a read error.

This CDR3 is built from 15 residues. The germline V gene has CDR1 SGHAT and CDR2 FQNNGV. The template, approximately 500 ng total RNA, yielded TCR beta cDNA made with a constant-region primer. Slightly modified ARM-PCR with three nested multiplex PCR rounds yielded TCR beta libraries. Investigators reported that the first two PCR rounds, at 10 cycles each, used TRBV1-TRBV30 forward primers with a C-beta reverse primer. TCRdb re-called the multiplex PCR reads with MiXCR, one entry per CDR3 protein. Of 100,000 to 150,000 distinct CDR3 sequences listed, 55% to 75% are singletons. The genes are TRBV11-2 and TRBJ2-1; 7 bases fit TRBD2. The receptor comes from a woman aged 55-69 years with primary liver carcinoma and hepatitis B virus infection. Material: liver tumor tissue from sampling region 3. Described subset: tumor region T3, left-lateral pole. CDR3 nucleotides: TGTGCCAGCAACTTGACGCAGCGGGACTACAATGAGCAGATCTTC. Translating gives CASNLTQRDYNEQIF. The variable domain in full, with the rest retrieved from reference TRBV11-2 and TRBJ2-1, is EAGVAQSPRYKIIEKRQSVAFWCNPISGHATLYWYQQILGQGPKLLIQFQNNGVVDDSQLPKDRFSAERLKGVDSTLKIQPAKLEDSAVYLCASNLTQRDYNEQIFGPGTRLTVL.